This TCR beta chain was sequenced during a study of neurological immune-mediated disorders. Sorted libraries used around 1 million CD4+ or CD8+ T cells. A note on this clonotype: Antigen: not known.

The V gene's germline CDR1 is SGDLS and CDR2 YYNGEE. The J segment lost 4 bases and the V segment lost 0 bases, leaving 10 bases of the junction unmatched. CDR3 length: 17 residues. Whole-study results and caveats: Across subjects, expanded clones had no CDR3 amino acid sequences in common, pointing to private repertoires in all groups. The greatest degree of TCR clonal expansion was observed in HTLV-1-associated myelopathy, with the lowest in multiple sclerosis, below that of healthy controls.

A 10-nucleotide random UMI tagged transcripts in template-switch 5'RACE cDNA synthesis. MiXCR, applied by TCRdb to the 5' RACE reads, yields one record per CDR3 protein. The sample contains tens of thousands of distinct CDR3 sequences, around 6% of which appear only once. The chain recombines TRBV9 with TRBJ1-1; 9 nucleotides line up with TRBD1. This TCR was recovered from a young man in good health. Sequenced input: CD8+ T cells from blood. The CDR3 loop is CASSVEYWTGVGTEAFF. As DNA, the CDR3 is TGTGCCAGCAGCGTAGAATATTGGACAGGGGTGGGCACTGAAGCTTTCTTT.